This is a list of T cell receptor beta chains from one sample in a study of T cell responses to AZD1222 COVID-19 vaccine. TCRdb's table, derived via immunoSEQ multiplex PCR, lists solely in-frame clones and lacks some. The sample holds some 190,000 clones, over 80% seen once. Here the sequenced sample was peripheral blood, taken on day 0 of AZD1222 vaccination. The source of these receptors is an adult in good health. Both conserved end residues are part of each CDR3. Fields, in order: V gene, D gene, J gene, CDR3 protein, CDR3 DNA. The D gene is left open where the match is weak.

V: TRBV11-1; D: TRBD1; J: TRBJ1-2; CDR3: CASSSDRGGYGYTF; DNA: TGTGCCAGCAGCTCTGACAGGGGTGGCTATGGCTACACCTTC
V: TRBV2; D: NA; J: TRBJ1-6; CDR3: CASSEKNQGLYNSPLHF; DNA: TGTGCCAGCAGTGAGAAAAACCAGGGGCTTTATAATTCACCCCTCCACTTT
V: TRBV4-3; D: NA; J: TRBJ2-7; CDR3: CASSQERGHSYEQYF; DNA: TGCGCCAGCAGCCAAGAGCGGGGGCACTCCTACGAGCAGTACTTC
V: TRBV10-1; D: NA; J: TRBJ1-3; CDR3: CAWERARNGNTIYF; DNA: TGCGCATGGGAGAGAGCCAGGAACGGAAACACCATATATTTT
V: TRBV5-1; D: NA; J: TRBJ2-5; CDR3: CASSLGPTFQETQYF; DNA: TGCGCCAGCAGCTTGGGCCCCACGTTCCAAGAGACCCAGTACTTC
V: TRBV6-5; D: NA; J: TRBJ1-2; CDR3: CASIARTDSYGYTF; DNA: TGTGCCAGCATCGCAAGGACAGACTCCTATGGCTACACCTTC
V: TRBV2; D: TRBD1; J: TRBJ2-2; CDR3: CASSHRTGANTGELFF; DNA: TGTGCCAGCAGCCACCGGACAGGCGCGAACACCGGGGAGCTGTTTTTT
V: TRBV19; D: TRBD1; J: TRBJ1-2; CDR3: CATGQGNSRTAYGYTF; DNA: TGTGCCACCGGACAGGGAAATTCGCGAACCGCCTATGGCTACACCTTC
V: TRBV10-3; D: TRBD1; J: TRBJ2-1; CDR3: CAITDRTGEVQQFF; DNA: TGTGCCATCACAGACAGGACAGGCGAGGTGCAGCAGTTCTTC
V: TRBV27; D: TRBD1; J: TRBJ2-7; CDR3: CASSFYRGQTYEQYF; DNA: TGTGCCAGCAGTTTCTACAGGGGCCAAACCTACGAGCAGTACTTC